This T cell receptor beta chain was sequenced in a study of blood T cell repertoires in COVID-19. Study background: Italy, Spain and the United States were the sources of the convalescent and acute COVID-19 samples.

Trimming cost V 5 bases and J 0 bases; bases outside gene matches: 3. Germline CDR1 and CDR2: SGHTA and FQGNSA. There are 14 residues in the CDR3. The repertoire was sequenced with immunoSEQ multiplex PCR; TCRdb's copy has only in-frame clones and lacks some. The sample yields some 330,000 clones, roughly 90% seen once. This TCR came from a woman aged 25 to 45 who had recovered from COVID-19. Sequencing was carried out using PBMCs or T cells enriched from blood (not recorded which). The genes are TRBV7-2 and TRBJ1-2; 7 positions agree with TRBD1. The CDR3 DNA reads TGTGCCAGCAGCGCCGGGACAGCTAACTATGGCTACACCTTC. Its translation is CASSAGTANYGYTF.